Listed below are T cell receptor beta chains from one sample, sequenced in a study of T-cell memory formation after mild COVID-19. A single record per CDR3 protein comes from TCRdb applying MiXCR to the 5' RACE reads. This sample has 310,000 or so distinct CDR3 sequences, with more than 15% found just once. The sample was PBMCs or a T cell subset sorted from them (not recorded which). The receptors were sampled from a young man who had mild COVID-19 (a few samples of this study predate the infection). Cell type and time point are not known. The CDR3 runs from the conserved cysteine through the conserved F or W. Each record gives: clone size, J gene, V gene, CDR3 protein. A row's size may be missing; if present it is once, few, many or a size class.

>NA|TRBJ1-5|TRBV15
CATTEGTFNQPQHF
>NA|TRBJ1-5|TRBV7-9
CASSGGGSNQPQHF
>few|TRBJ2-1|TRBV6-6
CASSYSRGEGEQFF
>NA|TRBJ2-5|TRBV4-2
CASSRGQVEETQYF
>few|TRBJ2-3|TRBV5-1
CARSYQRTSGGTDTQYF
>many|TRBJ2-6|TRBV29-1
CSVWTAGANVLTF
>many|TRBJ2-7|TRBV6-5
CASSYSLDSAYEQYF
>NA|TRBJ1-1|TRBV18
CASSPEWTGYTEAFF
>few|TRBJ2-5|TRBV11-2
CASSLRAGGLAVQETQYF
>few|TRBJ2-2|TRBV28
CASSSTGGPGELFF
>many|TRBJ2-1|TRBV20-1
CSARDASGGAGNEQFF
>NA|TRBJ2-1|TRBV7-9
CASSSIRTTVGTEQFF
>NA|TRBJ2-3|TRBV24-1
CATSDAGGPGDTQYF
>many|TRBJ2-5|TRBV6-2/TRBV6-3
CASKPDRGSDQYF